The entry that follows covers one TCR beta chain sequence. As yet, its antigen is unknown. The sample comes from a study of early T cells in non-severe SARS-CoV-2 infection. Study-level information: The sequenced material was bulk RNA from unsorted whole blood, and its chains were unpaired.

Unique molecular identifiers were affixed to single, distinct cDNA molecules. MiXCR, run by TCRdb on the 5' RACE reads, gives a single entry per CDR3 protein. The data show around 25,000 distinct CDR3 sequences, 3.5% to 5.5% seen once. CDR1 is SGHTA, CDR2 FQGNSA, per germline. This CDR3 is 13 amino acids long. Trimming removed 1 base from V and 7 bases from J, with 8 bases in between. Points from the study as a whole: Reliance on VDJdb matching favored anti-spike CD8 responses; private and CD4 specificities were missed.

This clonotype originated in an adult who was a healthcare worker with PCR-confirmed SARS-CoV-2 infection or an uninfected control (not recorded which). The material sequenced was whole blood. This chain links TRBV7-2 with TRBJ1-3; tentative D call: TRBD1 (5 bases). As DNA, the CDR3 is TGTGCCAGCAGCTTAGTCGAGGGGAACACCATATATTTT. It translates to CASSLVEGNTIYF. Looking up the rest from reference TRBV7-2 and TRBJ1-3 gives the full variable domain: GAGVSQSPSNKVTEKGKDVELRCDPISGHTALYWYRQSLGQGLEFLIYFQGNSAPDKSGLPSDRFSAERTGGSVSTLTIQRTQQEDSAVYLCASSLVEGNTIYFGEGSWLTVV.